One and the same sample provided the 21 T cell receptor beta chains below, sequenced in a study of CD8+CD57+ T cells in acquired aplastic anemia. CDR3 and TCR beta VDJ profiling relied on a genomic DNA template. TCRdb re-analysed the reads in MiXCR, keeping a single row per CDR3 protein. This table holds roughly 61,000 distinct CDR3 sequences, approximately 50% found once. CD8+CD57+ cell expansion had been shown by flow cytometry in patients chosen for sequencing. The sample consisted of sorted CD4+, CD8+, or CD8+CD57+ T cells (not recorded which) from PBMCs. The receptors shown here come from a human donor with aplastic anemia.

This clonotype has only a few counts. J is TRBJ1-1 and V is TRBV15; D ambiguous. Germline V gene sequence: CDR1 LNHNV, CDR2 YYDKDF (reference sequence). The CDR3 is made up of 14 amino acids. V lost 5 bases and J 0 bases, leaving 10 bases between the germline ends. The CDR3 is CATSWALMNTEAFF. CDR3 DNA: TGTGCCACCAGCTGGGCGCTGATGAACACTGAAGCTTTCTTT.

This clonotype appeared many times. CDR3 sequence reads: CASSPELATEQFF. CDR3 nucleotide sequence: TGTGCCAGCAGCCCGGAGCTAGCGACTGAGCAGTTCTTC. The V and J genes are TRBV7-6 and TRBJ2-1; a possible D gene is TRBD2 (6 bases). V dropped 5 bases and J dropped 9 bases, with 14 bases sitting between them. The germline gives CDR1 SGHVS, CDR2 FNYEAQ. The CDR3 is made up of 13 amino acids.

CDR3 sequence: CATSGREGTGGYTF. CDR3 in DNA: TGTGCCACCAGCGGCCGGGAAGGGACGGGCGGCTACACCTTC. The gene calls are TRBV15 and TRBJ1-2; the D gene is possibly TRBD1 (5 bases). The V gene's germline CDR1 is LNHNV and CDR2 YYDKDF (reference sequence). With 5 bases removed from V and 8 bases from J, the gap between germline ends came to 18 bases. The CDR3 runs 14 residues.

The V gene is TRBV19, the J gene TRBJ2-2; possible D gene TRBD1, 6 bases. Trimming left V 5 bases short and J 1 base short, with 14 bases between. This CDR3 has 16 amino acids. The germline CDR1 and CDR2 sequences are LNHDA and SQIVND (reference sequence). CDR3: CASSLTGHMNTGELFF. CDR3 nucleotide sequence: TGTGCCAGTAGTCTCACGGGACACATGAACACCGGGGAGCTGTTTTTT.

CDR3 sequence: CAISQTQLPTSYEQYF. DNA for the CDR3: TGTGCCATCAGTCAGACCCAACTGCCAACCTCCTACGAGCAGTACTTC. The gene calls are TRBV10-3 and TRBJ2-7; no firm D call. The CDR3 extends over 16 amino acids. Trimming removed 5 bases from V and 0 bases from J, with 17 bases in between. Germline CDR1 is ENHRY and CDR2 is SYGVKD.

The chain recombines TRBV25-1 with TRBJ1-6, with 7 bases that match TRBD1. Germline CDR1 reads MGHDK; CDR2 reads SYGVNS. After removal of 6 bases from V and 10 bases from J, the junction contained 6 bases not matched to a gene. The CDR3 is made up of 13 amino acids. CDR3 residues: CASRGTVNSPLHF. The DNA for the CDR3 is TGTGCCAGCAGGGGGACAGTGAACTCACCCCTCCACTTT.

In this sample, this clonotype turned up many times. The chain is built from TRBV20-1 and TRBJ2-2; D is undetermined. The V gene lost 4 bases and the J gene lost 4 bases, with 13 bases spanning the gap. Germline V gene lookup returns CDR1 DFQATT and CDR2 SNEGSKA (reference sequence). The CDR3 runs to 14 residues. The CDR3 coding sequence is TGCAGTGCTAAAGGTCATCCGGGCACCGGGGAGCTGTTTTTT. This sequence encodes CSAKGHPGTGELFF.

CDR3 sequence: CASSIRGANSPLHF. CDR3 coding DNA: TGTGCCAGTAGTATCCGGGGGGCAAATTCACCCCTCCACTTT. The V and J genes are TRBV19 and TRBJ1-6, with D maybe TRBD1 (6 bases). V lost 3 bases, J lost 7 bases, and 10 bases lay in between. CDR1 and CDR2 (germline): LNHDA, SQIVND (reference sequence). CDR3 size: 14 residues.

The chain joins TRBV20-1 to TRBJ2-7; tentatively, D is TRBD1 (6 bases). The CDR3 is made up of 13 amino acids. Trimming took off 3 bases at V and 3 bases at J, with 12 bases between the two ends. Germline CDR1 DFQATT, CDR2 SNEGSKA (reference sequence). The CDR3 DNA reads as TGCAGTGCTAGTCTCGGACAGAACTACGAGCAGTACTTC. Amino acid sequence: CSASLGQNYEQYF.

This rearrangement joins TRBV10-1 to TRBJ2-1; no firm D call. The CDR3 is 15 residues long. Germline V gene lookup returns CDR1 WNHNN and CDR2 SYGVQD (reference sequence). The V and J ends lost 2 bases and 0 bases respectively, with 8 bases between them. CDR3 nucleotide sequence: TGCGCCAGCAGTGAGGGGTCAAGCTCCTACAATGAGCAGTTCTTC. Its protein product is CASSEGSSSYNEQFF.

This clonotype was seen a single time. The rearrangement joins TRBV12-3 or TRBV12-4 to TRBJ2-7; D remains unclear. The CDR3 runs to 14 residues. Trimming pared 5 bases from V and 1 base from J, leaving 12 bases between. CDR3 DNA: TGTGCCAGCAGTCTCCACTCTTCATCCTACGAGCAGTACTTC. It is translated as CASSLHSSSYEQYF.

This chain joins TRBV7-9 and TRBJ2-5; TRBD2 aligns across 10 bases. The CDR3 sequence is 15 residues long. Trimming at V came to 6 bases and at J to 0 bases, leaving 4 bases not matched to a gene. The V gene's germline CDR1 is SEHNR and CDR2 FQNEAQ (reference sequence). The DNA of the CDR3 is TGTGCCAGCAGGCCTAGCGGGGGACACCAAGAGACCCAGTACTTC. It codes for CASRPSGGHQETQYF.

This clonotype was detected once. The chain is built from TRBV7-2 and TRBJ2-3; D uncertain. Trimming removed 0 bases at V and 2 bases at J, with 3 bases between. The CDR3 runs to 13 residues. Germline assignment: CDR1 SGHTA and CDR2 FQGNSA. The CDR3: CASSLAYTDTQYF. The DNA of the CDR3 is TGTGCCAGCAGCTTAGCATACACAGATACGCAGTATTTT.

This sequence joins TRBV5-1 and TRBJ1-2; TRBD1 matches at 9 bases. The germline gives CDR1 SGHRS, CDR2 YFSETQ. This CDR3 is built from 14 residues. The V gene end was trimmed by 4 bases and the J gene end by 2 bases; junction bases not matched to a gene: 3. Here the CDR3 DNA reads TGCGCCAGCAGCCAGGGGACAGGGAACTATGGCTACACCTTC. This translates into CASSQGTGNYGYTF.

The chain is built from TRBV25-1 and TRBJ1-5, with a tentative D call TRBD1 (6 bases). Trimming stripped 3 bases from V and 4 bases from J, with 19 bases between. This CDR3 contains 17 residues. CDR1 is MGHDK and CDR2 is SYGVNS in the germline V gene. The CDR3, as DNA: TGTGCCAGCAGTGATAATACCGACGGCCAGGGGAATCAGCCCCAGCATTTT. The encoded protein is CASSDNTDGQGNQPQHF.

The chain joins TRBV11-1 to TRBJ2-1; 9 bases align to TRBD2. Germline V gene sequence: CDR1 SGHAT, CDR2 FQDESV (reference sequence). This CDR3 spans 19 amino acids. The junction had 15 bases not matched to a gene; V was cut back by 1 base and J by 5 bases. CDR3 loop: CASSLVGGGASPRDNEQFF. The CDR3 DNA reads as TGTGCCAGCAGCTTAGTAGGCGGGGGGGCCTCCCCGAGGGACAATGAGCAGTTCTTC.

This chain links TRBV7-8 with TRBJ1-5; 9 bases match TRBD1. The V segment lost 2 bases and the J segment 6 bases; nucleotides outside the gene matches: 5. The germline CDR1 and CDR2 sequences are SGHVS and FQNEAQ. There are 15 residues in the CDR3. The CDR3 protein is CASSLQTGGFQPQHF. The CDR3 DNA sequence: TGTGCCAGCAGCTTACAGACAGGGGGTTTTCAGCCCCAGCATTTT.

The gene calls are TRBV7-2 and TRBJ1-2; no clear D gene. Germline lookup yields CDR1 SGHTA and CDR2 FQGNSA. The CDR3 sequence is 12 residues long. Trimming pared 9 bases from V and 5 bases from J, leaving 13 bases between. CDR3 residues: CASSTGVYGYTF. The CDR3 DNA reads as TGTGCCAGTAGTACCGGGGTTTATGGCTACACCTTC.

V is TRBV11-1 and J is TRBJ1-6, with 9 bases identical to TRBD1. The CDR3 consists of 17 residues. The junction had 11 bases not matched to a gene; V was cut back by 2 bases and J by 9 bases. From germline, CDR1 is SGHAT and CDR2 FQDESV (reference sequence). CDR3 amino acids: CASSLLIGQGFGSPLHF. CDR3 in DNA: TGTGCCAGCAGCTTACTGATTGGACAGGGGTTTGGTTCACCCCTCCACTTT. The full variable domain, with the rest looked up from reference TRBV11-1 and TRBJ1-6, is EAEVAQSPRYKITEKSQAVAFWCDPISGHATLYWYRQILGQGPELLVQFQDESVVDDSQLPKDRFSAERLKGVDSTLKIQPAELGDSAMYLCASSLLIGQGFGSPLHFGNGTRLTVT.

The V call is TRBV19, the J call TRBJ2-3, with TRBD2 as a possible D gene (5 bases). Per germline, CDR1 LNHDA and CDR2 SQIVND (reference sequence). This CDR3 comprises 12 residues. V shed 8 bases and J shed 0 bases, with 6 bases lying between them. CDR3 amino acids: CASSGSTDTQYF. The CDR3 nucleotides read TGTGCCAGTTCGGGGAGCACAGATACGCAGTATTTT.

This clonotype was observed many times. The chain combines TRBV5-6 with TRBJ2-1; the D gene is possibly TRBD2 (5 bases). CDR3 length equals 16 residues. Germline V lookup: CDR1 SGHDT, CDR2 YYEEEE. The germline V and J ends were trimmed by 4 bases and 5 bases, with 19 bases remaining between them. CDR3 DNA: TGTGCCAGCAGCCTTGAGGGCGAAGGAGTCAACAATGAGCAGTTCTTC. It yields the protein CASSLEGEGVNNEQFF.